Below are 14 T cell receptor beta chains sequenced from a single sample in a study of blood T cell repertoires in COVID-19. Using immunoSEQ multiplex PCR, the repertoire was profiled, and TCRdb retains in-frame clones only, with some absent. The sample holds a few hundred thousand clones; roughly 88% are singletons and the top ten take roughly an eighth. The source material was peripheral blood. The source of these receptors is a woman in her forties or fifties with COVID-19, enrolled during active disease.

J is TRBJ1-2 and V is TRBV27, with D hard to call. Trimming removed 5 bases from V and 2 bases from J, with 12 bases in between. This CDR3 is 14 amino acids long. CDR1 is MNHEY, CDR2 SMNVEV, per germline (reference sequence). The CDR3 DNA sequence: TGTGCCAGCAGTCCGTATAGAGAGAACTATGGCTACACCTTC. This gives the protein CASSPYRENYGYTF.

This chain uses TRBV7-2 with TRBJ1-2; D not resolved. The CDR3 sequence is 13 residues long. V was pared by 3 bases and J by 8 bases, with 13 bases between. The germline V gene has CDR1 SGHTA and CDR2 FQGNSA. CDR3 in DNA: TGTGCCAGCAGCTTTGCGAGTCTCGGGGGCTACACCTTC. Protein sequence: CASSFASLGGYTF.

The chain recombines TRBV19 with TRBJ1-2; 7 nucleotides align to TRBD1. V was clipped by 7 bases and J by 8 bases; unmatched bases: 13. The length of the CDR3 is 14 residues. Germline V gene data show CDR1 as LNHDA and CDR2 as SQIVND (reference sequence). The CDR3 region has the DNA TGTGCCAGTACCCGAGAGGTGACAGGGAGAGGCTACACCTTC. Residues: CASTREVTGRGYTF.

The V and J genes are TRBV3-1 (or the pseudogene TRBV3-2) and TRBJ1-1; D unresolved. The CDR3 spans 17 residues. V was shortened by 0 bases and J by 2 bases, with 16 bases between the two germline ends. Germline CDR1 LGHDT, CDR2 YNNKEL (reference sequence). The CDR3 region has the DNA TGTGCCAGCAGCCAAGACCGAAGGCGAGCGGGAAACACTGAAGCTTTCTTT. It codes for CASSQDRRRAGNTEAFF.

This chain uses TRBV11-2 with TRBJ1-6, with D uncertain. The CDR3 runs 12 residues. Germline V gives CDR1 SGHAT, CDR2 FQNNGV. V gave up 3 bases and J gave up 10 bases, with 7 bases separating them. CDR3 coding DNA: TGTGCCAGCAGCTTGGCCAGATCACCCCTCCACTTT. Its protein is CASSLARSPLHF.

CDR3 protein: CASSQAGLVQPQHF. CDR3 bases: TGCGCCAGCAGCCAAGCGGGACTCGTCCAGCCCCAGCATTTT. The chain links TRBV4-1 to TRBJ1-5; possibly TRBD1 for D (5 bases). This CDR3 contains 14 residues. Germline CDR1 is MGHRA and CDR2 is YSYEKL. The V and J ends lost 1 base and 7 bases respectively, with 11 bases between them.

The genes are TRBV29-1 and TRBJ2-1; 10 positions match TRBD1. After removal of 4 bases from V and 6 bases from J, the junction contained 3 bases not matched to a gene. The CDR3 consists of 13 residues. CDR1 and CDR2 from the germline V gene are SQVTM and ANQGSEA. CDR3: CSVGQGAGNEQFF. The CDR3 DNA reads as TGCAGCGTTGGACAGGGGGCCGGCAATGAGCAGTTCTTC.

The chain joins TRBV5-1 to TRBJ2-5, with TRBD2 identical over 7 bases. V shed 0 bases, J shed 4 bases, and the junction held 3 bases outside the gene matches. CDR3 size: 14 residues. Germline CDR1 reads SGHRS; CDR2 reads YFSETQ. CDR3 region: CASSLEAGLETQYF. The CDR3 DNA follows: TGCGCCAGCAGCTTGGAAGCGGGGCTAGAGACCCAGTACTTC. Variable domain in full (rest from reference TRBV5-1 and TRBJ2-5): KAGVTQTPRYLIKTRGQQVTLSCSPISGHRSVSWYQQTPGQGLQFLFEYFSETQRNKGNFPGRFSGRQFSNSRSEMNVSTLELGDSALYLCASSLEAGLETQYFGPGTRLLVL.

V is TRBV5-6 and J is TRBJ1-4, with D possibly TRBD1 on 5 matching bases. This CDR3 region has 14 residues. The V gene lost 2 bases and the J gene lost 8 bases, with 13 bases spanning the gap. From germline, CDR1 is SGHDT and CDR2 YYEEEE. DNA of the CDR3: TGTGCCAGCAGCTTATTACAGGCCGGGGAAAAACTGTTTTTT. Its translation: CASSLLQAGEKLFF.

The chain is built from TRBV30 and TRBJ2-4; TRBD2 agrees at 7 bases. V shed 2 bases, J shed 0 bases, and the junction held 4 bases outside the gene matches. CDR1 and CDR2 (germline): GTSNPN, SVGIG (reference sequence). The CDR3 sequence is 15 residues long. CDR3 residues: CAWSLGGTAKNIQYF. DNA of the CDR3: TGTGCCTGGAGTCTGGGGGGGACAGCCAAAAACATTCAGTACTTC.

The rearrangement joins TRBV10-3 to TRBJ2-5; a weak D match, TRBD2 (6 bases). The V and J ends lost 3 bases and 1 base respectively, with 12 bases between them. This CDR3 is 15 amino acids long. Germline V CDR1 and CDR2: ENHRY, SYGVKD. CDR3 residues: CAISDDGGRQETQYF. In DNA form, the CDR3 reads TGTGCCATCAGTGATGACGGGGGACGCCAAGAGACCCAGTACTTC.

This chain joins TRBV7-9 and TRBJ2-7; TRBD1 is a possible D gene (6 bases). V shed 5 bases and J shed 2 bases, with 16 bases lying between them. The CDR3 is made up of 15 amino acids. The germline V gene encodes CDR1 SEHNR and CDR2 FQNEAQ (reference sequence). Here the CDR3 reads CASSPTGMGAYEQYF. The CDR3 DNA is TGTGCCAGCAGCCCCACAGGGATGGGGGCCTACGAGCAGTACTTC.

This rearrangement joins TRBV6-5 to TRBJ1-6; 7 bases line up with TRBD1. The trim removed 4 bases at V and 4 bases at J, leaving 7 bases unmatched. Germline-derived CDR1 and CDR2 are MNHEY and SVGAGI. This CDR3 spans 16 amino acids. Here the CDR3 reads CASSFTLQGYNSPLHF. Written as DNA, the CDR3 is TGTGCCAGCAGTTTTACGTTACAGGGGTATAATTCACCCCTCCACTTT.

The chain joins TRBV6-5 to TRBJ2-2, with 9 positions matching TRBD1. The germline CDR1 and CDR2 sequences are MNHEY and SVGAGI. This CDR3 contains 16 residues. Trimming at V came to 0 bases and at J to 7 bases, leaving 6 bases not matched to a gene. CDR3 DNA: TGTGCCAGCAGTTACTCGGGACAGGGCCATTTCGGGGAGCTGTTTTTT. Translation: CASSYSGQGHFGELFF.